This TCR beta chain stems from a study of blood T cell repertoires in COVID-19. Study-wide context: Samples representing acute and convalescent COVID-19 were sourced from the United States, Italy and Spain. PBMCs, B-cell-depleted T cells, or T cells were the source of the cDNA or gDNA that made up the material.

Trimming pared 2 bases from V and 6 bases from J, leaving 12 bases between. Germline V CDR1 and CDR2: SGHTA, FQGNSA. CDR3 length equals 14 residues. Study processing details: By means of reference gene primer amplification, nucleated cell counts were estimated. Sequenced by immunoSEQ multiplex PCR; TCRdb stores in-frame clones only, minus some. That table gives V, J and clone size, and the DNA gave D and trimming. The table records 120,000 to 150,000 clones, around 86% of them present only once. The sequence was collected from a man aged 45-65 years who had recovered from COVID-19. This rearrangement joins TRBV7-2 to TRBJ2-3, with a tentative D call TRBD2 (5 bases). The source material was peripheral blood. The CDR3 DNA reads TGTGCCAGCAGCTTAATTACGGGAACCGATACGCAGTATTTT. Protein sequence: CASSLITGTDTQYF.